The source of this T cell receptor beta chain is a study of blood T cell repertoires in COVID-19. V lost 2 bases to trimming and J lost 5 bases, with 15 bases between them. The germline CDR1 and CDR2 sequences are LGHNA and YSLEER. The CDR3 totals 16 residues. The protocol was immunoSEQ multiplex PCR, while the TCRdb copy is restricted to in-frame clones and leaves out a portion. Of 250,000 to 350,000 clones listed, around 87% were seen once; the top ten hold about 2%. The sequencing input was peripheral blood. V gene TRBV4-3 combines with J gene TRBJ1-4; maybe TRBD1 (6 bases). The sequence was collected from a man aged 18 to 30 with active or convalescent COVID-19. The CDR3, as DNA: TGCGCCAGCAGCCAAACTAAAACAGGGTACAATGAAAAACTGTTTTTT. This gives the protein CASSQTKTGYNEKLFF.